Listed here are 31 T cell receptor beta chains from one sample, sequenced in a study of control samples from healthy donors and cancer patients. TCRdb's copy holds only in-frame clones and misses some; the assay was immunoSEQ multiplex PCR. The data contain 100,000 or so clones, just over 90% of them singletons. Sequencing was done on a sample of blood. The receptor source for this set is a woman aged 30 to 39 in good health.

The chain links TRBV7-9 to TRBJ1-1; D uncertain. The length of the CDR3 is 15 residues. Deletions cut 5 bases from V and 5 bases from J, with 18 bases between. CDR1 and CDR2 (germline): SEHNR, FQNEAQ (reference sequence). The CDR3 loop reads CASSTSGYQGTEAFF. CDR3 coding DNA: TGTGCCAGCAGCACAAGCGGGTACCAAGGGACTGAAGCTTTCTTT.

The genes are TRBV21-1 and TRBJ1-5. TRBV21-1 is labeled a pseudogene. This CDR3 is 22 amino acids long. In DNA form, the CDR3 reads TGTGCCAGCAGCAAAGCGCGGCCAGGGAGAATCCCCTTTCCCCGTAGCAATCAGCCCCAGCATTTT. Its translation: CASSKARPGRIPFPRSNQPQHF.

This chain connects TRBV15 to TRBJ1-2, with 9 bases aligning to TRBD1. Trimming cost V 1 base and J 8 bases; bases outside gene matches: 11. There are 16 residues in the CDR3. Germline V lookup: CDR1 LNHNV, CDR2 YYDKDF (reference sequence). The CDR3, as DNA: TGTGCCACCAGCAGAGCGGACAGGGGCCGCCGGGGAGGCTACACCTTC. Its translation is CATSRADRGRRGGYTF.

The chain carries TRBV21-1 and TRBJ1-5; TRBD1 is taken as the D call from the table, unchecked against the DNA. TRBV21-1 is tagged as a pseudogene. CDR3 length: 13 amino acids. CDR3 loop: CASSKTGNQPQHF. As DNA, the CDR3 is TGTGCCAGCAGCAAGACAGGCAATCAGCCCCAGCATTTT.

The chain links TRBV10-1 to TRBJ2-7, with TRBD2 matching 11 bases. There are 14 residues in the CDR3. Germline CDR1 and CDR2: WNHNN and SYGVQD (reference sequence). Trimming took 6 bases from V and 6 from J; bases not matched to a gene: 7. The CDR3 loop reads CASRAGTSGSEQYF. Here the CDR3 DNA reads TGCGCCAGCAGGGCCGGGACTAGCGGTAGCGAGCAGTACTTC.

The J gene is TRBJ1-1, the V gene TRBV2; 7 bases agree with TRBD1. V lost 6 bases to trimming and J lost 1 base; unmatched junction nucleotides: 8. Germline assignment: CDR1 SNHLY and CDR2 FYNNEI. This CDR3 is built from 15 residues. CDR3 in amino acids: CASSPRTGRNTEAFF. Here the CDR3 DNA reads TGTGCCAGCAGCCCGAGGACAGGAAGGAACACTGAAGCTTTCTTT.

The chain carries TRBV27 and TRBJ2-4; possible D gene TRBD2, 6 bases. Trimming removed 6 bases from V and 6 bases from J, with 12 bases in between. This CDR3 region has 13 residues. Germline V gene lookup returns CDR1 MNHEY and CDR2 SMNVEV (reference sequence). The CDR3: CASSPMEGNIQYF. The CDR3 nucleotides are TGTGCCAGCAGCCCTATGGAGGGAAACATTCAGTACTTC.

This chain connects TRBV6-5 to TRBJ1-1, with a possible D match to TRBD1 (5 bases). This CDR3 contains 12 residues. Germline CDR1 reads MNHEY; CDR2 reads SVGAGI. V dropped 5 bases and J dropped 5 bases, with 9 bases sitting between them. This CDR3 is CASSRRQTEAFF. In DNA form, the CDR3 reads TGTGCCAGCAGTAGACGACAGACTGAAGCTTTCTTT.

The chain links TRBV2 to TRBJ1-5; possibly TRBD1 for D (5 bases). The germline CDR1 and CDR2 sequences are SNHLY and FYNNEI. V was shortened by 4 bases and J by 3 bases, with 13 bases between the two germline ends. The CDR3 extends over 15 amino acids. CDR3 DNA: TGTGCCAGCAGTGGGCAGGGAAAGGCCAATCAGCCCCAGCATTTT. It specifies CASSGQGKANQPQHF. The full variable domain, rest sourced from reference TRBV2 and TRBJ1-5, is EPEVTQTPSHQVTQMGQEVILRCVPISNHLYFYWYRQILGQKVEFLVSFYNNEISEKSEIFDDQFSVERPDGSNFTLKIRSTKLEDSAMYFCASSGQGKANQPQHFGDGTRLSIL.

The genes are TRBV18 and TRBJ1-6; the D is unclear. Looked up from germline, CDR1 is KGHSH and CDR2 is LQKENI. V was trimmed by 3 bases and J by 4 bases, leaving 10 bases between them. The CDR3 totals 15 residues. DNA of the CDR3: TGTGCCAGCTCACCGGACGGCCGGTATAATTCACCCCTCCACTTT. Its protein is CASSPDGRYNSPLHF.

The V call is TRBV7-8, the J call TRBJ2-7; D remains ambiguous. CDR3 length: 14 residues. The V end lost 2 bases, the J end lost 3 bases, and 11 bases lay between the germline ends. Per the germline V gene, CDR1 is SGHVS and CDR2 is FQNEAQ. This CDR3 reads CASSLIQFNYEQYF. The CDR3 bases are TGTGCCAGCAGCTTAATTCAGTTCAACTACGAGCAGTACTTC.

The chain is built from TRBV11-2 and TRBJ2-1, with 15 bases lining up with TRBD2. The CDR3 length is 16 residues. J gave up 9 bases and V 1 base, and 4 bases lay outside the gene matches. Per germline, CDR1 SGHAT and CDR2 FQNNGV. CDR3 loop: CASSLGTSGRAVEQFF. The CDR3 DNA follows: TGTGCCAGCAGCTTAGGGACTAGCGGGAGGGCCGTTGAGCAGTTCTTC.

This clone was detected only once. The chain is built from TRBV24-1 and TRBJ2-7; 8 nucleotides line up with TRBD1. V lost 9 bases and J lost 5; bases outside the gene matches: 11. CDR1 is KGHDR and CDR2 is SFDVKD in the germline V gene. CDR3 length: 14 residues. The CDR3 nucleotides are TGTGCCACCCCGCCCTCAGGACAGGGCAACGAGCAGTACTTC. This sequence encodes CATPPSGQGNEQYF.

The rearrangement joins TRBV4-1 to TRBJ1-1, with 12 bases fitting TRBD1. Germline CDR1 is MGHRA and CDR2 is YSYEKL. This CDR3 spans 15 amino acids. V lost 1 base and J lost 10; bases outside the gene matches: 7. CDR3 nucleotides: TGCGCCAGCAGCCAAGGGGGACAGGGGGCTGTTGGAGCTTTCTTT. This gives the protein CASSQGGQGAVGAFF.

The V call is TRBV3-1 (or the pseudogene TRBV3-2), the J call TRBJ2-1, with 7 bases aligning to TRBD2. The V segment lost 5 bases and the J segment 2 bases; nucleotides outside the gene matches: 12. The V gene's germline CDR1 is LGHDT and CDR2 YNNKEL (reference sequence). This CDR3 is built from 17 residues. CDR3 sequence (DNA): TGTGCCAGCAGCTCCCTCTTAGCGGGCTCCGCCTACAATGAGCAGTTCTTC. Its translation: CASSSLLAGSAYNEQFF.

CDR3 coding DNA: TGTGCCAGCAGCCCCGGACTAGCGGGAGAAAACACAGATACGCAGTATTTT. This codes for CASSPGLAGENTDTQYF. The rearrangement uses TRBV7-9 and TRBJ2-3; 13 bases fit TRBD2. Trimming took 5 bases from V and 2 from J; bases not matched to a gene: 7. CDR3 length: 17 residues. Germline values: CDR1 SEHNR, CDR2 FQNEAQ (reference sequence).

CDR3 residues: CASSVGTAADTQYF. The CDR3 DNA reads as TGTGCCAGCAGCGTCGGGACCGCAGCAGATACGCAGTATTTT. The rearrangement uses TRBV6-5 and TRBJ2-3; D may be TRBD1 or TRBD2 (5 bases each). The CDR3 runs 14 residues. Germline lookup yields CDR1 MNHEY and CDR2 SVGAGI. Between the trimmed V and J ends, which lost 6 bases and 4 bases, there was a span of 14 bases.

Remarks on this clone: At the DNA level, this CDR3 is encoded by other sequences in the same sample as well. The rearrangement joins TRBV18 to TRBJ2-7; D remains ambiguous. The V and J ends lost 3 bases and 2 bases respectively, with 5 bases between them. The CDR3 consists of 12 residues. Germline CDR1 and CDR2: KGHSH and LQKENI. CDR3 loop: CASSPDTYEQYF. The DNA for the CDR3 is TGTGCCAGCTCACCCGACACCTACGAGCAGTACTTC. Drawing the rest from reference TRBV18 and TRBJ2-7, the complete variable domain is NAGVMQNPRHLVRRRGQEARLRCSPMKGHSHVYWYRQLPEEGLKFMVYLQKENIIDESGMPKERFSAEFPKEGPSILRIQQVVRGDSAAYFCASSPDTYEQYFGPGTRLTVT.

The count of this clone is one. Other DNA sequences in the same sample also yield this CDR3. The chain has TRBV9 and TRBJ1-2, with 7 bases that match TRBD1. CDR1 and CDR2 (germline): SGDLS, YYNGEE. Unmatched junction bases numbered 6, after V lost 0 bases and J lost 4 bases. CDR3 length: 15 amino acids. CDR3 sequence: CASSVEGRGGYGYTF. The CDR3, as DNA: TGTGCCAGCAGCGTAGAGGGCAGGGGGGGCTATGGCTACACCTTC.

This clone was detected once. The V gene is TRBV5-1, the J gene TRBJ2-3; 10 nucleotides line up with TRBD1. Germline loops: CDR1 SGHRS, CDR2 YFSETQ. The CDR3 loop spans 15 amino acids. The V segment lost 4 bases and the J segment 4 bases; nucleotides outside the gene matches: 6. CDR3 protein: CASSPRQGAPDTQYF. DNA for the CDR3: TGCGCCAGCAGCCCGAGACAGGGGGCCCCAGATACGCAGTATTTT.

V and J are TRBV7-9 and TRBJ2-7, with unresolved D. This CDR3 region has 14 residues. The germline V gene encodes CDR1 SEHNR and CDR2 FQNEAQ (reference sequence). The V end was cut by 5 bases, the J end by 5 bases, with 16 bases between. DNA for the CDR3: TGTGCCAGCAGCCCCGGTTTCGTGGTCGACGAGCAGTACTTC. Its translation: CASSPGFVVDEQYF.

The V and J genes are TRBV5-1 and TRBJ2-3, with TRBD2 matching over 12 bases. Germline V CDR1 and CDR2: SGHRS, YFSETQ. The CDR3 is 17 residues long. After removal of 3 bases from V and 6 bases from J, the junction contained 11 bases not matched to a gene. The DNA for the CDR3 is TGCGCCAGCAGCTCAACCCCTAGCGGGGGGGCCGGGGATACGCAGTATTTT. Translated, it gives CASSSTPSGGAGDTQYF.

This chain connects TRBV27 to TRBJ1-5; TRBD1 agrees at 8 bases. J was trimmed by 4 bases and V by 4 bases; bases with no gene match: 6. Germline V gene sequence: CDR1 MNHEY, CDR2 SMNVEV (reference sequence). The CDR3 has 15 amino acids. This CDR3 reads CASSSTTGANQPQHF. The CDR3 DNA reads as TGTGCCAGCAGTTCGACGACAGGGGCTAATCAGCCCCAGCATTTT.

The gene calls are TRBV28 and TRBJ2-5, with 7 bases that match TRBD1. The CDR3 spans 15 residues. Germline V gene data show CDR1 as MDHEN and CDR2 as SYDVKM. The V segment lost 5 bases and the J segment 5 bases; nucleotides outside the gene matches: 11. Here the CDR3 reads CASSRPQGDEETQYF. The CDR3 bases are TGTGCCAGCAGTCGCCCCCAGGGGGATGAGGAGACCCAGTACTTC.

The chain recombines TRBV4-1 with TRBJ2-7; 7 nucleotides match TRBD1. Germline CDR1 reads MGHRA; CDR2 reads YSYEKL. CDR3 size: 13 residues. V lost 1 base, J lost 3 bases, and 0 bases stayed unmatched. The CDR3 protein is CASSQGTGYEQYF. The CDR3 nucleotides read TGCGCCAGCAGCCAAGGGACAGGCTACGAGCAGTACTTC.

A word on this clone: Relative to the germline gene, one junction end is altered; a read error may explain this. The genes are TRBV27 and TRBJ1-3, with no clear D. The CDR3 loop spans 15 amino acids. The germline gives CDR1 MNHEY, CDR2 SMNVEV (reference sequence). The CDR3, as DNA: TGTGCCGGCAGTTTAACCCCGGCAGCTGGAAACACCATATATTTT. This encodes CAGSLTPAAGNTIYF.

The chain couples TRBV7-7 to TRBJ2-3; possibly TRBD2 for D (6 bases). This CDR3 is 15 amino acids long. The germline V gene encodes CDR1 SSHAT and CDR2 FNYEAQ (reference sequence). V shed 1 base and J shed 4 bases, with 12 bases lying between them. Here the CDR3 DNA reads TGTGCCAGCAGCTTAGGCGGGACGGGGGCAGATACGCAGTATTTT. It encodes CASSLGGTGADTQYF.

In its sample, this clone was seen once. This chain links TRBV5-4 with TRBJ2-5, with 14 bases identical to TRBD2. V trimming: 4 bases; J trimming: 7 bases; junction bases outside the gene matches: 12. The CDR3 is made up of 17 amino acids. In germline, CDR1 is SGHNT, CDR2 YYREEE (reference sequence). CDR3: CASSGGLAGGPSGTQYF. CDR3 DNA sequence: TGTGCCAGCAGCGGAGGACTAGCGGGGGGACCAAGCGGGACCCAGTACTTC.

This chain uses TRBV9 with TRBJ2-1; 7 bases are shared with TRBD2. CDR1 is SGDLS, CDR2 YYNGEE, per germline. The J segment lost 8 bases and the V segment lost 6 bases, leaving 14 bases of the junction unmatched. The CDR3 extends over 15 amino acids. CDR3 nucleotide sequence: TGTGCCAGCAAGTTTCCCGGACTAGGCGACGATGAGCAGTTCTTC. This sequence encodes CASKFPGLGDDEQFF.

The rearrangement joins TRBV6-5 to TRBJ1-4; D gene uncertain. V lost 2 bases and J lost 0, with 7 bases in between. Looked up from germline, CDR1 is MNHEY and CDR2 is SVGAGI. The CDR3 is 15 residues long. CDR3: CASSYGGATNEKLFF. The CDR3 DNA reads as TGTGCCAGCAGTTACGGAGGCGCAACTAATGAAAAACTGTTTTTT.

The genes are TRBV6-5 and TRBJ1-1; D gene ambiguous. The germline V gene encodes CDR1 MNHEY and CDR2 SVGAGI. The CDR3 length is 15 residues. V dropped 0 bases and J dropped 2 bases, with 10 bases sitting between them. CDR3 sequence reads: CASSYSSGENTEAFF. In DNA form, the CDR3 reads TGTGCCAGCAGTTACTCGTCCGGGGAAAACACTGAAGCTTTCTTT.